A selection of T cell receptor beta chains follows, all from one sample in a study of blood T cell repertoires in COVID-19. Profiling relied on immunoSEQ multiplex PCR, and the TCRdb table lists in-frame clones only, not all of them. This table has fewer than 300,000 clones, roughly 85% appearing once. Sequencing used peripheral blood. The source of these receptors is a young woman with acute or convalescent COVID-19. The CDR3 runs from the conserved cysteine through the conserved F or W. Each record gives: clone size, J gene, D gene, V gene, CDR3 protein, CDR3 DNA. A D gene is named only where the DNA matches it firmly. Clone size is given for some rows only: seen once, a few or many times, or a class if the clone is expanded.

NA,TRBJ2-1,TRBD1,TRBV19,CASSIRGRPAGQFF,TGTGCCAGTAGTATCAGGGGGCGGCCCGCGGGGCAGTTCTTC
NA,TRBJ1-4,TRBD1,TRBV6-9,CASTRTNRGTGEKLFF,TGTGCCAGCACCCGAACCAACAGGGGAACAGGGGAAAAACTGTTTTTT
NA,TRBJ2-7,NA,TRBV12-3/TRBV12-4,CASSPTPLEQYF,TGTGCCAGCAGTCCGACACCCCTGGAGCAGTACTTC
few,TRBJ1-2,NA,TRBV19,CASRGGENYGYTF,TGTGCCAGCAGAGGCGGGGAGAACTATGGCTACACCTTC
NA,TRBJ1-4,TRBD1,TRBV18,CASSFTDRDYTHQANEKLFF,TGTGCCAGCTCATTCACGGACAGGGATTATACCCATCAAGCTAATGAAAAACTGTTTTTT
NA,TRBJ2-1,NA,TRBV5-1,CASRDGGTPYNEQFF,TGCGCCAGCAGGGATGGGGGGACTCCTTACAATGAGCAGTTCTTC
NA,TRBJ2-7,NA,TRBV6-1,CASSDRPSTSYEQYF,TGTGCCAGCAGTGACAGGCCCTCGACCTCCTACGAGCAGTACTTC
NA,TRBJ2-7,TRBD2,TRBV4-3,CASSQDAPIGTSVYEQYF,TGCGCCAGCAGCCAAGACGCCCCGATAGGGACTAGCGTTTACGAGCAGTACTTC
NA,TRBJ1-2,NA,TRBV15,CATSTGGGVYGYTF,TGTGCCACCAGCACCGGAGGGGGGGTCTATGGCTACACCTTC
NA,TRBJ2-1,TRBD2,TRBV4-3,CASSQDASGRVRGSYNEQFF,TGCGCCAGCAGCCAGGATGCTAGCGGGAGAGTTCGAGGATCCTACAATGAGCAGTTCTTC
NA,TRBJ2-3,TRBD1,TRBV5-6,CASSPTGTASTDTQYF,TGTGCCAGCAGCCCGACCGGGACAGCTAGCACAGATACGCAGTATTTT
NA,TRBJ2-7,TRBD1,TRBV4-3,CASSQDLAGTGGLYEQYF,TGCGCCAGCAGCCAGGACCTAGCCGGGACAGGGGGCTTATACGAGCAGTACTTC
NA,TRBJ2-5,TRBD2,TRBV7-2,CASSLALAGRETQYF,TGTGCCAGCAGCTTGGCCTTAGCGGGACGAGAGACCCAGTACTTC
few,TRBJ1-1,TRBD1,TRBV18,CASSPTTGAKNTEAFF,TGTGCCAGCTCACCAACCACAGGGGCAAAGAACACTGAAGCTTTCTTT
NA,TRBJ1-6,NA,TRBV12-3/TRBV12-4,CASSYVDNSPLHF,TGTGCCAGCAGTTATGTAGATAATTCACCCCTCCACTTT
NA,TRBJ2-5,TRBD1,TRBV5-1,CASGSDRDGTQYF,TGCGCCAGCGGATCGGACAGGGATGGGACCCAGTACTTC
NA,TRBJ1-2,NA,TRBV7-2,CASSSRGRSRGVVHGYTF,TGTGCCAGCAGCAGTCGCGGTAGGTCCCGGGGAGTCGTTCATGGCTACACCTTC
once,TRBJ2-1,NA,TRBV15,CATRSSASSYNEQFF,TGTGCCACCAGATCAAGCGCGAGCTCCTACAATGAGCAGTTCTTC
NA,TRBJ2-7,NA,TRBV6-5,CASMPPGPPYEQYF,TGTGCCAGCATGCCACCAGGGCCTCCCTACGAGCAGTACTTC
NA,TRBJ2-1,TRBD2,TRBV7-9,CASSLGLAGPGNEQFF,TGTGCCAGCAGCTTAGGGCTAGCGGGGCCCGGGAATGAGCAGTTCTTC
NA,TRBJ1-1,NA,TRBV4-3,CASSQVRSGAEAFF,TGCGCCAGCAGCCAAGTACGGAGTGGAGCTGAAGCTTTCTTT
NA,TRBJ2-5,TRBD2,TRBV18,CASSAGTSGTETQYF,TGTGCCAGCTCAGCCGGGACTAGCGGGACCGAGACCCAGTACTTC
NA,TRBJ1-5,NA,TRBV20-1,CSASFGDYSNQPQHF,TGCAGTGCTAGTTTCGGGGATTATAGCAATCAGCCCCAGCATTTT
NA,TRBJ2-5,TRBD2,TRBV9,CASSVGGVAGVQETQYF,TGTGCCAGCAGCGTAGGGGGGGTAGCGGGAGTGCAAGAGACCCAGTACTTC
NA,TRBJ1-2,NA,TRBV27,CASSSTQGYGYTF,TGTGCCAGCAGTTCGACCCAGGGTTATGGCTACACCTTC
NA,TRBJ2-2,NA,TRBV5-4,CASSPDWLANTGELFF,TGTGCCAGCAGCCCCGACTGGCTGGCCAACACCGGGGAGCTGTTTTTT
NA,TRBJ1-2,TRBD1,TRBV7-8,CASEGQGSYGYTF,TGTGCCAGCGAGGGACAGGGAAGCTATGGCTACACCTTC
NA,TRBJ1-5,TRBD1,TRBV6-2/TRBV6-3,CASSFTGGDQPQHF,TGTGCCAGCAGTTTTACAGGGGGGGATCAGCCCCAGCATTTT
NA,TRBJ2-1,NA,TRBV25-1,CASSEFGGTYNEQFF,TGTGCCAGCAGTGAATTCGGGGGTACCTACAATGAGCAGTTCTTC
NA,TRBJ2-1,NA,TRBV19,CASCRGSSYNEQFF,TGTGCCAGTTGCAGAGGGAGCTCCTACAATGAGCAGTTCTTC
NA,TRBJ2-7,NA,TRBV21-1,CASSRASVYEQYF,TGTGCCAGCAGCAGAGCTAGCGTTTACGAGCAGTACTTC
NA,TRBJ2-7,TRBD2,TRBV4-3,CASSLDGTSGPYEQYF,TGCGCCAGCAGCCTCGACGGGACTAGCGGTCCCTACGAGCAGTACTTC
once,TRBJ2-7,NA,TRBV29-1,CSAQFTGSGTYEQYF,TGCAGCGCTCAATTCACAGGGTCCGGCACCTACGAGCAGTACTTC
NA,TRBJ1-2,TRBD1,TRBV5-1,CASSPRDRGADGYTF,TGCGCCAGCAGCCCACGGGACAGGGGAGCGGATGGCTACACCTTC
NA,TRBJ2-1,TRBD2,TRBV24-1,CATSVAGENEQFF,TGTGCCACCAGTGTAGCGGGGGAAAATGAGCAGTTCTTC
few,TRBJ1-4,NA,TRBV19,CASSLGETTNEKLFF,TGTGCCAGTAGTTTAGGGGAGACGACTAATGAAAAACTGTTTTTT
few,TRBJ2-7,TRBD2,TRBV7-2,CASSFRLAGTEQYF,TGTGCCAGCAGCTTTAGACTAGCGGGGACCGAGCAGTACTTC
NA,TRBJ2-7,NA,TRBV30,CAWSVLIGTASYEQYF,TGTGCCTGGAGTGTACTGATCGGTACCGCGTCCTACGAGCAGTACTTC
NA,TRBJ2-3,TRBD2,TRBV29-1,CSVEYGLASDTQYF,TGCAGCGTTGAATACGGACTAGCCTCAGATACGCAGTATTTT
NA,TRBJ2-5,NA,TRBV4-1,CASSQDLLRETQYF,TGCGCCAGCAGCCAAGATTTACTTCGAGAGACCCAGTACTTC
NA,TRBJ1-2,NA,TRBV5-4,CASSRSIVELEFGYTF,TGTGCCAGCAGCAGATCCATCGTCGAGCTAGAGTTTGGCTACACCTTC
NA,TRBJ2-3,TRBD1,TRBV20-1,CSASITGGLGDTQYF,TGCAGTGCTAGTATTACAGGGGGCCTTGGAGATACGCAGTATTTT
NA,TRBJ1-2,NA,TRBV6-2/TRBV6-3,CASSYGHDPYGYTF,TGTGCCAGCAGTTACGGACACGACCCATATGGCTACACCTTC
NA,TRBJ2-3,NA,TRBV19,CASSNPGHVTDTQYF,TGTGCCAGTAGTAACCCGGGACACGTTACAGATACGCAGTATTTT
once,TRBJ2-5,TRBD1,TRBV28,CASSWTGWQETQYF,TGTGCCAGCAGTTGGACAGGGTGGCAAGAGACCCAGTACTTC
NA,TRBJ2-1,NA,TRBV19,CATWRNNEQFF,TGTGCCACCTGGCGGAACAATGAGCAGTTCTTC
NA,TRBJ2-5,TRBD1,TRBV29-1,CSVDNRGPETQYF,TGCAGCGTTGACAACAGGGGGCCGGAGACCCAGTACTTC
once,TRBJ2-2,NA,TRBV28,CASSLRHSNTGELFF,TGTGCCAGCAGTTTAAGACACTCGAACACCGGGGAGCTGTTTTTT
NA,TRBJ1-5,TRBD1,TRBV7-2,CASSPEQGMKPQHF,TGTGCCAGCAGCCCCGAACAGGGGATGAAGCCCCAGCATTTT